A single sample is the source of the 17 T cell receptor beta chains below, sequenced in a study of T cell responses to AZD1222 COVID-19 vaccine. Sequencing used immunoSEQ multiplex PCR; TCRdb keeps in-frame clones, though not all of them. This table has about 130,000 clones, roughly 87% appearing once. Sequenced here: peripheral blood, sampled on day 0 of AZD1222 vaccination. These receptors all stem from an adult in good health.

The rearrangement joins TRBV30 to TRBJ1-5; no firm D call. The CDR3 totals 15 residues. The V end lost 0 bases, the J end lost 4 bases, and 13 bases lay between the germline ends. Germline V gene lookup returns CDR1 GTSNPN and CDR2 SVGIG (reference sequence). CDR3 residues: CAWSVQSGGNQPQHF. The CDR3 coding sequence is TGTGCCTGGAGTGTCCAAAGCGGAGGGAATCAGCCCCAGCATTTT.

The chain employs TRBV10-3 and TRBJ1-5, with a possible D match to TRBD1 (6 bases). CDR3 size: 18 residues. Germline V gives CDR1 ENHRY, CDR2 SYGVKD. The germline V and J ends were trimmed by 10 bases and 2 bases, with 27 bases remaining between them. CDR3 DNA sequence: TGTGCCAGCCAATCAGGACAGTTCCCTGAAGGAGGCAATCAGCCCCAGCATTTT. Amino acid sequence: CASQSGQFPEGGNQPQHF.

The rearrangement joins TRBV9 to TRBJ2-7, with 10 bases matching TRBD1. V dropped 3 bases and J dropped 3; count of bases not matched to a gene: 6. The CDR3 loop spans 15 amino acids. The V gene's germline CDR1 is SGDLS and CDR2 YYNGEE. CDR3 amino acids: CASSAQGQGLYEQYF. Written as DNA, the CDR3 is TGTGCCAGCAGCGCCCAGGGACAGGGGCTCTACGAGCAGTACTTC.

This chain uses TRBV5-4 with TRBJ1-6; 8 nucleotides match TRBD1. The CDR3 runs to 15 residues. Germline CDR1 SGHNT, CDR2 YYREEE (reference sequence). V shed 1 base, J shed 7 bases, and the junction held 4 bases outside the gene matches. In DNA, the CDR3 is TGTGCCAGCAGCTTGAGGACAGGGCCAAATTCACCCCTCCACTTT. This gives the protein CASSLRTGPNSPLHF.

The chain uses TRBV5-4 and TRBJ2-3; TRBD2 agrees at 7 bases. The CDR3 contains 16 residues. Unmatched junction bases numbered 11, after V lost 5 bases and J lost 2 bases. Germline V gene sequence: CDR1 SGHNT, CDR2 YYREEE (reference sequence). CDR3 region: CASSGGGTVDTDTQYF. CDR3 bases: TGTGCCAGCAGTGGGGGGGGGACGGTAGACACAGATACGCAGTATTTT.

The count of this clone is one. This CDR3 is also generated by other DNA sequences in the sample. The chain recombines TRBV5-1 with TRBJ1-1, with a possible D match to TRBD1 (6 bases). Germline V gives CDR1 SGHRS, CDR2 YFSETQ. The CDR3 consists of 14 residues. V was cut by 3 bases and J by 0 bases, with 9 bases left in between. In DNA, the CDR3 is TGCGCCAGCAGCTCCGGACAGATGAACACTGAAGCTTTCTTT. The encoded protein is CASSSGQMNTEAFF.

V is TRBV6-5 and J is TRBJ1-1, with a weak D call TRBD1 (5 bases). The V end was cut by 2 bases, the J end by 2 bases, with 12 bases between. The CDR3 consists of 15 residues. Per the germline V gene, CDR1 is MNHEY and CDR2 is SVGAGI. In DNA, the CDR3 is TGTGCCAGCAGTTACATTCTACAGGAAAACACTGAAGCTTTCTTT. Amino acid sequence: CASSYILQENTEAFF.

This clone was observed a few times. The chain carries TRBV30 and TRBJ2-7; 8 nucleotides align to TRBD2. Germline CDR1 and CDR2: GTSNPN and SVGIG (reference sequence). The J segment lost 0 bases and the V segment lost 3 bases, leaving 1 base of the junction unmatched. The CDR3 is made up of 13 amino acids. The CDR3 loop is CAWSGGASYEQYF. The DNA of the CDR3 is TGTGCCTGGAGCGGGGGGGCCTCCTACGAGCAGTACTTC.

The J gene is TRBJ1-1, the V gene TRBV5-5, with D maybe TRBD1 (5 bases). The ends were cut back, 9 bases at V and 4 bases at J, with 25 bases in the middle. This CDR3 is built from 16 residues. Germline V gene sequence: CDR1 SGHKS, CDR2 YYEKEE (reference sequence). Here the CDR3 DNA reads TGTGCCACTCTAGGGGTGGGACCGAGGAGAACCACTGAAGCTTTCTTT. It specifies CATLGVGPRRTTEAFF.

This clone was detected once. This chain uses TRBV30 with TRBJ1-1; D may be TRBD1 (6 bases). The germline gives CDR1 GTSNPN, CDR2 SVGIG (reference sequence). CDR3 size: 14 residues. V dropped 3 bases and J dropped 1 base, with 12 bases sitting between them. CDR3: CAWRGGGGNTEAFF. The CDR3 DNA reads as TGTGCCTGGAGGGGAGGAGGGGGGAACACTGAAGCTTTCTTT.

The chain carries TRBV5-1 and TRBJ1-1; 7 bases fit TRBD1. Trimming took 2 bases from V and 3 from J; bases not matched to a gene: 7. This CDR3 has 15 amino acids. The V gene's germline CDR1 is SGHRS and CDR2 YFSETQ. DNA of the CDR3: TGCGCCAGCAGCTTACAAGGGACAGCGGACACTGAAGCTTTCTTT. Protein sequence: CASSLQGTADTEAFF.

The rearrangement uses TRBV2 and TRBJ1-6, with D tentatively TRBD1 (6 bases). Trimming removed 6 bases at V and 11 bases at J, with 23 bases between. From germline, CDR1 is SNHLY and CDR2 FYNNEI. The CDR3 consists of 16 residues. In nucleotides, the CDR3 is TGTGCCAGCAGCCTCCTTACAGGGAAAGGATTTGCACCCCTCCACTTT. Translated, it gives CASSLLTGKGFAPLHF.

The chain couples TRBV5-5 to TRBJ2-7, with TRBD2 matching over 7 bases. The CDR3 is 15 residues long. V lost 7 bases to trimming and J lost 0 bases; unmatched junction nucleotides: 10. CDR1 is SGHKS, CDR2 YYEKEE, per germline (reference sequence). CDR3 sequence reads: CASSFGGGSSYEQYF. The CDR3 DNA sequence: TGTGCCAGCTCCTTTGGGGGGGGGAGCTCCTACGAGCAGTACTTC.

This clone was picked up a small number of times. V is TRBV15 and J is TRBJ1-1; D is possibly TRBD1 (6 bases). This CDR3 region has 16 residues. Germline V gene sequence: CDR1 LNHNV, CDR2 YYDKDF (reference sequence). Deletions cut 9 bases from V and 0 bases from J, with 20 bases between. CDR3 sequence (DNA): TGTGCCACTAAGACAAGGGACACCTCTATGAACACTGAAGCTTTCTTT. Its protein product is CATKTRDTSMNTEAFF.

This chain links TRBV18 with TRBJ2-3; weak D call: TRBD2 (5 bases). Germline assignment: CDR1 KGHSH and CDR2 LQKENI. Trimming took 3 bases from V and 6 from J, leaving 16 bases between them. This CDR3 has 15 amino acids. CDR3 in DNA: TGTGCCAGCTCACCCCGAGAGGGTGGGTCGGATACGCAGTATTTT. This encodes CASSPREGGSDTQYF.

V usage is TRBV29-1 and J usage is TRBJ1-3, with D possibly TRBD1 on 5 matching bases. This CDR3 is built from 14 residues. CDR1 SQVTM and CDR2 ANQGSEA come from the germline V gene. Deletions cut 3 bases from V and 0 bases from J, with 9 bases between. The DNA for the CDR3 is TGCAGCGTTGACAGGGTGAGCTCTGGAAACACCATATATTTT. This sequence encodes CSVDRVSSGNTIYF.

J is TRBJ1-2 and V is TRBV9, with unresolved D. Germline V gene sequence: CDR1 SGDLS, CDR2 YYNGEE. CDR3 length: 12 residues. The V and J ends lost 7 bases and 4 bases respectively, with 11 bases between them. The CDR3 coding sequence is TGTGCCAGCTACGACCTTCTCTATGGCTACACCTTC. This sequence encodes CASYDLLYGYTF.